The T cell receptor (beta chain) under discussion was sequenced for a study of T cell responses to AZD1222 COVID-19 vaccine. Study-level results: Clonal diversity was possibly underestimated; the donors were predominantly white British and more often female. An increase in Spike-specific TCR breadth and depth was observed after two AZD1222 doses. Vaccine-associated CD4 TCRs ranged over spike, dominating at 160-218 and 743-854. Of spike-specific TCRs, nearly half reportedly target regions left unmutated in variants.

Regarding this clone: What it recognizes is unknown.

Germline V CDR1 and CDR2: KGHDR, SFDVKD. V lost 4 bases to trimming and J lost 5 bases; unmatched junction nucleotides: 10. The CDR3 runs to 16 residues. This table comes from immunoSEQ multiplex PCR, and its TCRdb copy is limited to in-frame clones, with some not included. The sample yields approximately 120,000 clones, approximately 89% seen once. The sequence was obtained from an adult who received the AZD1222 COVID-19 vaccine. The sample here was peripheral blood, taken 28 days after the second AZD1222 dose. The genes are TRBV24-1 and TRBJ2-1; 7 nucleotides align to TRBD2. In nucleotides, the CDR3 is TGTGCCACCAGTGACCCGACTAGCTCCCGGAACAATGAGCAGTTCTTC. Residues: CATSDPTSSRNNEQFF.